This T cell receptor beta chain emerged from a study of shared clonotypes between healthy human individuals. Concerning this clone: Antigen specificity is unknown.

Subsets obtained from CD4+ cells comprised CD45RA+ naive and CD45RA-negative memory cells. Findings of the study overall: Generation probability values for non-shared clonotypes were lower than those for clonotypes shared by all four donors. Rarefaction demonstrated incomplete sorted-subset sequencing despite large depth. Apart from blood, nothing was sampled; tissue repertoires likely differ.

The method was immunoSEQ multiplex PCR; TCRdb's version includes in-frame clones alone and lacks a portion of them. The sample includes fewer than 3 million clones, 85% to 95% of them seen just once. V lost 3 bases and J lost 3, with 14 bases in between. The CDR3 consists of 15 residues. CDR1 SGHTA and CDR2 FQGNSA come from the germline V gene. The source is a man aged 18-30 years in good health. Some clones in this sample may be carry-over from other donors' samples. Sequencing was carried out using naive CD4+ T cells from PBMCs. Subset indicated: CD45RA+ positively selected. The gene calls are TRBV7-2 and TRBJ1-2; D not certain. This CDR3 is CASSFARMRDYGYTF. The CDR3 nucleotides read TGTGCCAGCAGCTTTGCTCGAATGCGGGACTATGGCTACACCTTC.